This T cell receptor (beta chain) was profiled in a study of blood T cell repertoires in COVID-19. Study-wide context: In each case, the material was cDNA or gDNA derived from T cells, B-cell-depleted T cells, or PBMCs.

This CDR3 spans 14 amino acids. V lost 2 bases, J lost 6 bases, and 3 bases stayed unmatched. Germline loops: CDR1 MNHEY, CDR2 SVGAGI. Sequencing was performed with immunoSEQ multiplex PCR; in TCRdb, only in-frame clones are kept and a portion is missing. Of 100,000 to 150,000 clones in the sample, 92% are singletons; the top ten hold approximately 2%. This chain uses TRBV6-5 with TRBJ1-5; 8 bases match TRBD1. Sequenced: peripheral blood. This TCR came from a man between 45 and 60 years old with COVID-19, enrolled during active disease. The CDR3 sequence: CASSYQGAGQPQHF. CDR3 DNA: TGTGCCAGCAGTTACCAGGGGGCTGGTCAGCCCCAGCATTTT.